Below are 13 T cell receptor beta chains sequenced from a single sample in a study of blood T cell repertoires in COVID-19. This table comes from immunoSEQ multiplex PCR, and its TCRdb copy is limited to in-frame clones, with some not included. The sample has some 120,000 clones, roughly nine tenths seen once; the top ten hold 25% to 30%. The sequenced sample consisted of peripheral blood. The receptors originated from a man aged 70 or older with active or convalescent COVID-19.

The chain employs TRBV28 and TRBJ2-1; D possibly corresponds to TRBD2 (5 bases). There are 15 residues in the CDR3. V gave up 8 bases and J gave up 0 bases, with 14 bases separating them. Looked up from germline, CDR1 is MDHEN and CDR2 is SYDVKM. CDR3 sequence (DNA): TGTGCCAGCCGGTCGGGGTTGACCTCCTACAATGAGCAGTTCTTC. Protein product: CASRSGLTSYNEQFF.

The chain couples TRBV4-1 to TRBJ1-5; 10 bases fit TRBD1. Trimming removed 4 bases from V and 4 bases from J; junction bases left unmatched: 1. Germline V gene lookup returns CDR1 MGHRA and CDR2 YSYEKL. The CDR3 is 14 amino acids. The CDR3 DNA reads TGCGCCAGCAGCCTGGGACAGGGGAATCAGCCCCAGCATTTT. It translates to CASSLGQGNQPQHF.

The chain has TRBV27 and TRBJ1-3; TRBD1 is a possible D gene (5 bases). The V end lost 0 bases, the J end lost 0 bases, and 18 bases lay between the germline ends. Germline CDR1 MNHEY, CDR2 SMNVEV (reference sequence). The CDR3 is 19 residues long. The CDR3 nucleotides are TGTGCCAGCAGTTTATCTGCTGGGGCGCCCTGGGGCTCTGGAAACACCATATATTTT. This codes for CASSLSAGAPWGSGNTIYF.

This clone was observed a handful of times. The rearrangement uses TRBV11-2 and TRBJ1-4; 7 bases are a match to TRBD1. Germline V gene sequence: CDR1 SGHAT, CDR2 FQNNGV. CDR3 length: 14 amino acids. Germline trimming cut 5 bases from V and 8 bases from J; bases unmatched to any gene: 8. The CDR3 spells CASSHGQAGEKLFF. The CDR3 DNA reads as TGTGCCAGCAGCCACGGACAGGCGGGGGAAAAACTGTTTTTT.

This rearrangement joins TRBV5-1 to TRBJ2-3, with TRBD2 matching 8 bases. CDR1 SGHRS and CDR2 YFSETQ come from the germline V gene. The CDR3 runs 14 residues. The V and J ends lost 4 bases and 4 bases, in that order; junction bases with no gene match: 5. CDR3 in DNA: TGCGCCAGCAGCCCCTCGACTAGCGCAGATACGCAGTATTTT. Its protein is CASSPSTSADTQYF.

CDR3 in amino acids: CASKQNTEAFF. As DNA, the CDR3 is TGTGCCAGCAAACAGAACACTGAAGCTTTCTTT. The chain has TRBV28 and TRBJ1-1; D is unclear. V was shortened by 7 bases and J by 1 base, with 4 bases between the two germline ends. Germline V CDR1 and CDR2: MDHEN, SYDVKM. The CDR3 spans 11 residues. The full variable domain, with the rest looked up from reference TRBV28 and TRBJ1-1, is DVKVTQSSRYLVKRTGEKVFLECVQDMDHENMFWYRQDPGLGLRLIYFSYDVKMKEKGDIPEGYSVSREKKERFSLILESASTNQTSMYLCASKQNTEAFFGQGTRLTVV.

With regard to this clone: At one end the junction does not follow the germline gene, possibly because of a read error. The rearrangement joins TRBV7-7 to TRBJ1-6; TRBD1 aligns across 10 bases. Looked up from germline, CDR1 is SSHAT and CDR2 is FNYEAQ (reference sequence). CDR3 length: 19 amino acids. CDR3 amino acids: CASTLGVGQGHLGSSPLHF. CDR3 DNA: TGTGCTAGCACCCTGGGGGTGGGACAGGGGCATTTGGGAAGCTCACCCCTCCACTTT. Full variable domain (outside the CDR3, taken from reference TRBV7-7 and TRBJ1-6): GAGVSQSPRYKVTKRGQDVTLRCDPISSHATLYWYQQALGQGPEFLTYFNYEAQPDKSGLPSDRFSAERPEGSISTLTIQRTEQRDSAMYRCASTLGVGQGHLGSSPLHFGNGTRLTVT.

The chain uses TRBV7-3 and TRBJ2-5; D remains ambiguous. This CDR3 is built from 14 residues. The V and J ends lost 1 base and 4 bases respectively, with 10 bases between them. Looked up from germline, CDR1 is SGHTA and CDR2 is FQGTGA. The CDR3: CASSLSSTGETQYF. In nucleotides, the CDR3 is TGTGCCAGCAGCTTAAGTTCGACGGGAGAGACCCAGTACTTC.

The chain combines TRBV11-3 with TRBJ2-3; a possible D gene is TRBD1 (6 bases). Germline values: CDR1 SGHNT, CDR2 YENEEA. The V gene lost 1 base and the J gene lost 6 bases, with 11 bases spanning the gap. The CDR3 spans 14 residues. The CDR3 is CASSLGGTGDTQYF. CDR3 DNA: TGTGCCAGCAGCTTAGGGGGCACAGGGGATACGCAGTATTTT.

This rearrangement joins TRBV18 to TRBJ1-1; TRBD1 matches 7 bases. J was trimmed by 0 bases and V by 4 bases; bases with no gene match: 8. This CDR3 spans 16 amino acids. The germline V gene has CDR1 KGHSH and CDR2 LQKENI. The CDR3 is CASSLSPTGMNTEAFF. The CDR3 DNA reads TGTGCCAGCTCACTAAGCCCGACAGGGATGAACACTGAAGCTTTCTTT.

J is TRBJ1-1 and V is TRBV5-4; TRBD1 matches 10 bases. The germline CDR1 and CDR2 sequences are SGHNT and YYREEE (reference sequence). Trimming removed 0 bases from V and 8 bases from J; junction bases left unmatched: 10. The CDR3 has 16 residues. As DNA, the CDR3 is TGTGCCAGCAGCTTGGATAGCACAGGGACAGGGGCCGAAGCTTTCTTT. It specifies CASSLDSTGTGAEAFF. The entire variable domain, with the rest obtained from reference TRBV5-4 and TRBJ1-1, is as follows: ETGVTQSPTHLIKTRGQQVTLRCSSQSGHNTVSWYQQALGQGPQFIFQYYREEENGRGNFPPRFSGLQFPNYSSELNVNALELDDSALYLCASSLDSTGTGAEAFFGQGTRLTVV.

This clone has just a few counts. The V and J genes are TRBV29-1 and TRBJ1-6, with D possibly being TRBD1 (5 bases). V lost 4 bases to trimming and J lost 7 bases, with 11 bases between them. CDR1 and CDR2 (germline): SQVTM, ANQGSEA. The CDR3 covers 13 residues. CDR3 nucleotides: TGCAGCGTTGGTTCAGGGTTGAATTCACCCCTCCACTTT. Residues: CSVGSGLNSPLHF. Variable domain in full (rest from reference TRBV29-1 and TRBJ1-6): SAVISQKPSRDICQRGTSLTIQCQVDSQVTMMFWYRQQPGQSLTLIATANQGSEATYESGFVIDKFPISRPNLTFSTLTVSNMSPEDSSIYLCSVGSGLNSPLHFGNGTRLTVT.

This chain connects TRBV6-1 to TRBJ2-1; D gene uncertain. There are 14 residues in the CDR3. CDR1 and CDR2 from the germline V gene are MNHNS and SASEGT. V lost 2 bases and J lost 3, with 8 bases in between. The CDR3 here is CASSENGGYNEQFF. The CDR3 bases are TGTGCCAGCAGTGAAAACGGCGGCTACAATGAGCAGTTCTTC.